Detailed here is one TCR beta chain. Its antigen is unidentified. The CDR3 extends over 14 amino acids. Germline trimming cut 3 bases from V and 5 bases from J; bases unmatched to any gene: 5. The germline CDR1 and CDR2 sequences are SGHTA and FQGTGA. For the second PCR, which ran for about 7 to 11 cycles, a sample-barcoded 5' primer and a J-beta primer mix were used. TCRdb processed the 5' RACE reads anew with MiXCR; each CDR3 protein has one entry. This table has more than 1 million distinct CDR3 sequences, around 43% appearing once. The data originate from a study of blood T cells in healthy people across ages. The study, taken as a whole, reports: Age showed a roughly linear inverse relationship with TCR beta diversity per million T cells. Diversity figures derived from one million T cells were judged to underestimate the true value.

Sequenced sample: blood. The rearrangement links TRBV7-3 to TRBJ2-5; 8 bases map to TRBD1. The TCR sequence derives from a woman aged 55-70 years in good health. The CDR3 DNA reads as TGTGCCAGCAGCTTGACAGGGGATTCGGAGACCCAGTACTTC. The encoded protein is CASSLTGDSETQYF.